This entry concerns a single T cell receptor beta chain. The germline V gene has CDR1 SGHRS and CDR2 YFSETQ. This CDR3 contains 18 residues. V dropped 4 bases and J dropped 0; count of bases not matched to a gene: 6. This record comes from a study of blood T cell repertoires in COVID-19. Across the study: The United States, Italy and Spain provided the acute and convalescent COVID-19 samples. T cells, B-cell-depleted T cells, or PBMCs supplied cDNA or gDNA.

Some clones are missing from TCRdb's copy, which holds only in-frame ones; the method was immunoSEQ multiplex PCR. The sample lists under 200,000 clones, 70% to 90% occurring once. Sequenced: peripheral blood. This clonotype originated in a man aged 55-75 years with active or convalescent COVID-19. The chain recombines TRBV5-1 with TRBJ2-3, with TRBD2 matching over 15 bases. In DNA, the CDR3 is TGCGCCAGCAGCATAGGGACTAGCGGGGGGCCGAGCACAGATACGCAGTATTTT. This encodes CASSIGTSGGPSTDTQYF. Full variable domain (missing parts from reference TRBV5-1 and TRBJ2-3): KAGVTQTPRYLIKTRGQQVTLSCSPISGHRSVSWYQQTPGQGLQFLFEYFSETQRNKGNFPGRFSGRQFSNSRSEMNVSTLELGDSALYLCASSIGTSGGPSTDTQYFGPGTRLTVL.